The rows below give T cell receptor beta chains drawn from one sample of a study of vaccination effects on CD4 cells after COVID-19. No antigen has been assigned to these receptors. Sequenced by immunoSEQ multiplex PCR; TCRdb stores in-frame clones only, minus some. Among about 40,000 clones, about 63% were seen once, and the ten largest hold under 10%. The specimen was CD4+ T cells from PBMCs cultured without peptide, collected after COVID-19 vaccination. The source is a human donor who received a COVID-19 vaccine. CDR3s leave out the opening cysteine and the closing phenylalanine or tryptophan. D genes are given only for firm matches. The listing skips clone size in some rows; elsewhere it reads once, few, many or a size class.

D gene	V gene	clone size	CDR3 protein
-	TRBV11-2	few	ASSFSAGGIGYGYT
TRBD2	TRBV9	few	ASSVGLAGSSTDTQY
TRBD1	TRBV6-5	-	ASNLQGAGSGELF
TRBD2	TRBV19	-	ASSREAGGSLGELF
TRBD2	TRBV5-1	-	ASRSTSGSFYEQY
-	TRBV3-1/TRBV3-2	few	ASSQDGGTGELF
-	TRBV6-5	-	ASRRTASSGNTIY
TRBD2	TRBV5-1	-	ASSLAGVGNEQF
TRBD1	TRBV5-4	-	ASSLSGTGVNQPQH
-	TRBV12-3/TRBV12-4	-	ASSLWANEKLF
-	TRBV7-9	-	ASSLRTDTDTQY
TRBD1	TRBV19	-	ASSIAVDRVYEKLF
TRBD1	TRBV7-9	few	ASSRTQGVEEKLF
TRBD1	TRBV7-9	-	ASSRDSNYGYT
-	TRBV29-1	-	SVRSRTNYGYT
-	TRBV6-5	-	ASSSQVGYEQY
-	TRBV4-2	-	ASSQEGGEQY